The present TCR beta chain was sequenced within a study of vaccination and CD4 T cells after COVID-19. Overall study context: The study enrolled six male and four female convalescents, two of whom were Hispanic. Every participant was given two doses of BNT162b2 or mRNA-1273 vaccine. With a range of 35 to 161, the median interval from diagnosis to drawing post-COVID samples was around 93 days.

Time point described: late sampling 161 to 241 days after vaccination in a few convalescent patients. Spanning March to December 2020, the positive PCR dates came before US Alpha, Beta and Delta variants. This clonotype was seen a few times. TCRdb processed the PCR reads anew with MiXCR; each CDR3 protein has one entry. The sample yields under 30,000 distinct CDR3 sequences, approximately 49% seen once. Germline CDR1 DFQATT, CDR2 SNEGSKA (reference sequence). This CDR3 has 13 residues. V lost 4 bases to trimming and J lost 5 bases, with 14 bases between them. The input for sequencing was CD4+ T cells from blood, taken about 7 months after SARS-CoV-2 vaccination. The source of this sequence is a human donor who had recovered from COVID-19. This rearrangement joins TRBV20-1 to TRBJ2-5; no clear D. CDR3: CSAKESRTETQYF. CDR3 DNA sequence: TGCAGTGCTAAGGAGTCTAGAACGGAGACCCAGTACTTC.